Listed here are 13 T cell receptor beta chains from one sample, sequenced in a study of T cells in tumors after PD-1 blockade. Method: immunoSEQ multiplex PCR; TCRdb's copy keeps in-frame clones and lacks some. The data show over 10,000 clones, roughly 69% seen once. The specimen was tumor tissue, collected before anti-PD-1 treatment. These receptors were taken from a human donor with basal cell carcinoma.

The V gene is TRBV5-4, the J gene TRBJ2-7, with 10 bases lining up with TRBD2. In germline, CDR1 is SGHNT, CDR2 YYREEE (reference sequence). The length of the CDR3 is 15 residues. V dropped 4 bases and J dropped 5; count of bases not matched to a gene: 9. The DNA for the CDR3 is TGTGCCAGCAGCCTGCCGAGCGGGAGGGCGAACGAGCAGTACTTC. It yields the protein CASSLPSGRANEQYF.

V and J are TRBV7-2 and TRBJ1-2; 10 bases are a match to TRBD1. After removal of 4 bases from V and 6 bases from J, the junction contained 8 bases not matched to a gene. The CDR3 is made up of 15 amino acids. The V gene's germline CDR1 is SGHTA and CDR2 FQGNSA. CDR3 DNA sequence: TGTGCCAGCAGCTGGCGACAGGGGGCATCAGATGGCTACACCTTC. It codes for CASSWRQGASDGYTF.

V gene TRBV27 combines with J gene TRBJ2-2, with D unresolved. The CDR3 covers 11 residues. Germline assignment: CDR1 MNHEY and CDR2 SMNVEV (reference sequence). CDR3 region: CAARSAGELFF. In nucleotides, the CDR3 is TGTGCAGCCCGGTCGGCCGGGGAGCTGTTTTTT.

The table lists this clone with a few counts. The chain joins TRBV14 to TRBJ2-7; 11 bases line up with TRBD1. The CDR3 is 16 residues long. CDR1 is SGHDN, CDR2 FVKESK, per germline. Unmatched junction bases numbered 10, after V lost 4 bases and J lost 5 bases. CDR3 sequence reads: CASSLPGQGVWNEQYF. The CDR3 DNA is TGTGCCAGCAGCCTTCCGGGACAGGGGGTTTGGAACGAGCAGTACTTC.

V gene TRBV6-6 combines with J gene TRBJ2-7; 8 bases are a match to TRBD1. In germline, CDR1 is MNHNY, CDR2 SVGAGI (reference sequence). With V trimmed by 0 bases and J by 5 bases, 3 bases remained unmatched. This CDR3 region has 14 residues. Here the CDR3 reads CASSYSPDRDEQYF. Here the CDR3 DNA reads TGTGCCAGCAGTTACTCCCCGGACAGGGACGAGCAGTACTTC.

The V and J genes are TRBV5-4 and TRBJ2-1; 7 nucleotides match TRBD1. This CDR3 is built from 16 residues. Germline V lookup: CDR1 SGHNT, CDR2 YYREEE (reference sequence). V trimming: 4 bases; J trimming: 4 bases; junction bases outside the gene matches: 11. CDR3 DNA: TGTGCCAGCAGCCTCCCCCGGGGACAGAGTTACAATGAGCAGTTCTTC. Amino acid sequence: CASSLPRGQSYNEQFF.

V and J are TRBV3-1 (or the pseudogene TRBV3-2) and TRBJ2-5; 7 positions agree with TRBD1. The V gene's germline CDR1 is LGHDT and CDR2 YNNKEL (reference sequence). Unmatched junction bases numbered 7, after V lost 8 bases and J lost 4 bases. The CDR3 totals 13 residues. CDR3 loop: CASGRTGRETQYF. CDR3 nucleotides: TGTGCCAGCGGACGGACAGGCCGAGAGACCCAGTACTTC.

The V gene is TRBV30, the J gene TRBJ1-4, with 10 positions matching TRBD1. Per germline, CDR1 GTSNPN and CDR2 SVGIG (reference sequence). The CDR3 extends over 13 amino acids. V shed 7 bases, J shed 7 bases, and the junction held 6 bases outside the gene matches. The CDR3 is CASPGQGTEKLFF. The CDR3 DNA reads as TGTGCCTCCCCGGGACAGGGGACTGAAAAACTGTTTTTT.

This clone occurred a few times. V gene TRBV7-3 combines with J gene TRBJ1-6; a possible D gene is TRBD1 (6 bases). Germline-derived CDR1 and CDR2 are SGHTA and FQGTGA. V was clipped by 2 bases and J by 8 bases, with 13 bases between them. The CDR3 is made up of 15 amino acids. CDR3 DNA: TGTGCCAGCAGCTTAGATACAGGGAAGTATTCACCCCTCCACTTT. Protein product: CASSLDTGKYSPLHF.

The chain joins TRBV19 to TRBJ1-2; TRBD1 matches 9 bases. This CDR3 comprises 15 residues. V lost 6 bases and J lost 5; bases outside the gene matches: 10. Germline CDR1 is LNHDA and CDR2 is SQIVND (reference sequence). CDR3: CASSSQSGQGYGYTF. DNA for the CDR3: TGTGCCAGTAGCTCTCAATCGGGACAGGGATATGGCTACACCTTC.

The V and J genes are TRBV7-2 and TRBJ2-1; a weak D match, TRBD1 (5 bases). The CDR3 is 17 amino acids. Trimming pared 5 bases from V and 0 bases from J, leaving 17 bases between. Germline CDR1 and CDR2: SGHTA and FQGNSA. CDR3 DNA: TGTGCCAGCAGCCGCAAGGGGTCCGCACCCTCCTACAATGAGCAGTTCTTC. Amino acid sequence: CASSRKGSAPSYNEQFF.

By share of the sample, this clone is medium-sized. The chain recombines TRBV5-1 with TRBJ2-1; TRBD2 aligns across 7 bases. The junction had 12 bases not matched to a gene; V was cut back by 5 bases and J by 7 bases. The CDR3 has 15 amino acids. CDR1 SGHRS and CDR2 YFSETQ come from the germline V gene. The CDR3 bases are TGCGCCAGCAGGCCTAGCGAGCGGGATGGTAATGAGCAGTTCTTC. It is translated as CASRPSERDGNEQFF. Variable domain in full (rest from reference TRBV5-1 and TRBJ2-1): KAGVTQTPRYLIKTRGQQVTLSCSPISGHRSVSWYQQTPGQGLQFLFEYFSETQRNKGNFPGRFSGRQFSNSRSEMNVSTLELGDSALYLCASRPSERDGNEQFFGPGTRLTVL.

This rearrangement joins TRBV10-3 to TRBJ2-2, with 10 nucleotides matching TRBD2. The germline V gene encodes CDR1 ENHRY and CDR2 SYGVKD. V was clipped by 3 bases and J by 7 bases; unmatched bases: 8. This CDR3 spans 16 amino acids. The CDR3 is CAISEGSGLASGELFF. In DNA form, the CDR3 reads TGTGCCATCAGTGAAGGTTCGGGACTAGCGAGCGGGGAGCTGTTTTTT.